This TCR beta chain derives from a study of glioma-infiltrating T cells after dendritic cell vaccination. On the study more broadly: Monocyte-derived dendritic cells, cultured less than 9 days with IL-4 and GM-CSF, were pulsed with autologous tumor lysate. At biweekly intervals, patients got three intradermal dendritic cell vaccine injections.

As to time point: after dendritic cell vaccination, including at tumor progression/relapse. The table came from immunoSEQ multiplex PCR; TCRdb's copy has only in-frame clones and leaves some out. Seen here are roughly 60,000 clones, approximately 86% observed once, and the top ten hold roughly 12%. In germline, CDR1 is SGHVS, CDR2 FQNEAQ. CDR3 length: 16 residues. Deletions cut 5 bases from V and 2 bases from J, with 16 bases between. The sequence was collected from a human donor with glioblastoma. The material sequenced was blood, taken after dendritic cell vaccination. J is TRBJ2-1 and V is TRBV7-8; possible D gene TRBD1, 6 bases. CDR3 nucleotides: TGTGCCAGCAGCACCCAGGGCAGACAGGCCTACAATGAGCAGTTCTTC. This encodes CASSTQGRQAYNEQFF.